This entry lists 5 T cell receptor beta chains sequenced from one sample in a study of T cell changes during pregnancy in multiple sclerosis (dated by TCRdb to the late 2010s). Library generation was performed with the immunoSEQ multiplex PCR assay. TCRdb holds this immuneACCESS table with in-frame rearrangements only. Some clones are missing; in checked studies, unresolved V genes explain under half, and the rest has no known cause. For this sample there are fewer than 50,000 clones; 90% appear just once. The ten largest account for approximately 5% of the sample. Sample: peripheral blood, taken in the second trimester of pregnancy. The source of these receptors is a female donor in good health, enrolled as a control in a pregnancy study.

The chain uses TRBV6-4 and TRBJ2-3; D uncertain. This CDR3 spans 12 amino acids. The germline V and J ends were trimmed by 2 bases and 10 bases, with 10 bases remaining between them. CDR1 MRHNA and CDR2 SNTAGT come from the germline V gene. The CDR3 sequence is CASSDIVGPQYF. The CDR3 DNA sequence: TGTGCCAGCAGTGACATAGTGGGCCCGCAGTATTTT.

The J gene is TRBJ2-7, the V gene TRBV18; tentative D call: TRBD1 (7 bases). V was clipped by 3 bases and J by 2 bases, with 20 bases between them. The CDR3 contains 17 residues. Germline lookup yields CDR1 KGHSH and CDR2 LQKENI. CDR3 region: CASSPPRDRPQAYEQYF. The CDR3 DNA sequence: TGTGCCAGCTCACCGCCGCGGGACAGACCTCAAGCCTACGAGCAGTACTTC.

CDR3 amino acids: CASRGLAGAGEQFF. As DNA, the CDR3 is TGTGCCAGCAGAGGACTAGCGGGAGCTGGGGAGCAGTTCTTC. The rearrangement uses TRBV2 and TRBJ2-1; TRBD2 matches 13 bases. This CDR3 has 14 amino acids. Trimming removed 6 bases from V and 10 bases from J; junction bases left unmatched: 6. The germline CDR1 and CDR2 sequences are SNHLY and FYNNEI.

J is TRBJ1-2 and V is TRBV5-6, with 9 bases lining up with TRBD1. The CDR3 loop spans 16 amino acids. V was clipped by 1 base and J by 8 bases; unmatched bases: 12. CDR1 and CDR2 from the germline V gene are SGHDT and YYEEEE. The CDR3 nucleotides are TGTGCCAGCAGCTTGCCCCGAGAAGGGACAGGGAGCGGCTACACCTTC. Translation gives CASSLPREGTGSGYTF.

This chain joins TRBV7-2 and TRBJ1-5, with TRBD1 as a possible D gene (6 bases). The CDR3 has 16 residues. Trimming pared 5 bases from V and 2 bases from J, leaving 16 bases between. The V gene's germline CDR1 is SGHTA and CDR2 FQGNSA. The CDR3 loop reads CASSAGGRGRNQPQHF. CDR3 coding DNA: TGTGCCAGCAGCGCGGGAGGACGGGGGCGCAATCAGCCCCAGCATTTT. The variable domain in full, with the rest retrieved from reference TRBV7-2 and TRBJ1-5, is GAGVSQSPSNKVTEKGKDVELRCDPISGHTALYWYRQSLGQGLEFLIYFQGNSAPDKSGLPSDRFSAERTGGSVSTLTIQRTQQEDSAVYLCASSAGGRGRNQPQHFGDGTRLSIL.